In its sample, the clone carrying this T cell receptor (beta chain) was seen once. This record comes from a study of control samples from healthy donors and cancer patients. With 3 bases removed from V and 7 bases from J, the gap between germline ends came to 19 bases. Germline-derived CDR1 and CDR2 are KGHSH and LQKENI. The CDR3 consists of 16 residues. The protocol was immunoSEQ multiplex PCR, while the TCRdb copy is restricted to in-frame clones and leaves out a portion. The sample lists around 83,000 clones, under 95% occurring once. The chain carries TRBV18 and TRBJ1-5; D is unclear. The sequencing sample was made of PBMCs. The receptor comes from a woman aged 35 to 49 with lung cancer. Written as DNA, the CDR3 is TGTGCCAGCTCACCCGTTAGGCAAGGGAGCCGGCAGCCCCAGCATTTT. It codes for CASSPVRQGSRQPQHF. The variable domain in full, completed from reference TRBV18 and TRBJ1-5, reads NAGVMQNPRHLVRRRGQEARLRCSPMKGHSHVYWYRQLPEEGLKFMVYLQKENIIDESGMPKERFSAEFPKEGPSILRIQQVVRGDSAAYFCASSPVRQGSRQPQHFGDGTRLSIL.